This TCR beta chain originates from a study of T cell repertoires in cytomegalovirus infection. TCRdb reprocessed the reads via MiXCR and lists one record per CDR3 protein. The sample consists of 350,000 to 550,000 distinct CDR3 sequences, under 40% of them appearing once. CDR1 is SQVTM and CDR2 is ANQGSEA in the germline V gene. The CDR3 runs 18 residues. The ends lost 4 bases at V and 0 bases at J; junction bases unmatched: 10. This clonotype was detected a few times. Material: PBMCs. The chain combines TRBV29-1 with TRBJ2-6, with 9 bases fitting TRBD1. The sequence came from a human donor in good health (CMV status not recorded). Some clones in this sample may be carry-over from other donors' samples. The CDR3 is CSVVMVMGQGSGANVLTF. The CDR3 DNA is TGCAGCGTTGTAATGGTAATGGGACAGGGCTCTGGGGCCAACGTCCTGACTTTC.